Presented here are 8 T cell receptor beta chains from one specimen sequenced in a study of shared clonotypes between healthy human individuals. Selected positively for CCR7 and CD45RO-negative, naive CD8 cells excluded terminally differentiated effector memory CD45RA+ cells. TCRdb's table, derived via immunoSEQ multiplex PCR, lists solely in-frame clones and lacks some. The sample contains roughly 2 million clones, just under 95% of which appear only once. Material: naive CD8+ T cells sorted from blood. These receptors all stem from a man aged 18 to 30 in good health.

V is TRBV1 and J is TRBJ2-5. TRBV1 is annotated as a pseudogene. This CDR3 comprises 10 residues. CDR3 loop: CTSSQETQYF. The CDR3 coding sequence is TGCACCAGCAGCCAAGAGACCCAGTACTTC.

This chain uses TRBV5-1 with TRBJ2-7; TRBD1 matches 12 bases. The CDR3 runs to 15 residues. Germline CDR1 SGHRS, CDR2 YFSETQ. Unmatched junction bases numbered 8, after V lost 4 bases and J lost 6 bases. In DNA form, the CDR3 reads TGCGCCAGCAGCGAAACGGGACAGGGGGCGGCCGAGCAGTACTTC. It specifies CASSETGQGAAEQYF. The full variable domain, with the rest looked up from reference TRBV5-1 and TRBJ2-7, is KAGVTQTPRYLIKTRGQQVTLSCSPISGHRSVSWYQQTPGQGLQFLFEYFSETQRNKGNFPGRFSGRQFSNSRSEMNVSTLELGDSALYLCASSETGQGAAEQYFGPGTRLTVT.

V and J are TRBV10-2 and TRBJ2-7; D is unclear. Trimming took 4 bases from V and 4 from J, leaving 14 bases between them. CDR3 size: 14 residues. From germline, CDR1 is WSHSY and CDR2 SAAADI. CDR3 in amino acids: CASSGVLEPYEQYF. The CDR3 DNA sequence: TGCGCCAGCAGTGGGGTGCTAGAACCTTACGAGCAGTACTTC.

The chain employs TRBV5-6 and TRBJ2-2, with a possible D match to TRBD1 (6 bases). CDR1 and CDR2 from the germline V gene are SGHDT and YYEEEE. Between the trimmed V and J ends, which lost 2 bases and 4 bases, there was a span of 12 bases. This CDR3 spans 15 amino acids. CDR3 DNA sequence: TGTGCCAGCAGCTTATCACAGGGTGGCACCGGGGAGCTGTTTTTT. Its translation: CASSLSQGGTGELFF.

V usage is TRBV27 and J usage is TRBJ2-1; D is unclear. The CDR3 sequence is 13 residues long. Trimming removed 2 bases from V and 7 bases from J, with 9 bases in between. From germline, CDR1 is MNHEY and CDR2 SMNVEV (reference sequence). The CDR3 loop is CASSLVSGNEQFF. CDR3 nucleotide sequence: TGTGCCAGCAGTTTAGTGAGTGGGAATGAGCAGTTCTTC.

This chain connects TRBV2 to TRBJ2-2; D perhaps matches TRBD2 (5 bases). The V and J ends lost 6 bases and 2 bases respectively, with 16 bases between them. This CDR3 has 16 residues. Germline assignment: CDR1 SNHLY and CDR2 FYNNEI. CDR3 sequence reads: CASSDASGLNTGELFF. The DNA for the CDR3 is TGTGCCAGCAGCGACGCGTCTGGACTTAACACCGGGGAGCTGTTTTTT.

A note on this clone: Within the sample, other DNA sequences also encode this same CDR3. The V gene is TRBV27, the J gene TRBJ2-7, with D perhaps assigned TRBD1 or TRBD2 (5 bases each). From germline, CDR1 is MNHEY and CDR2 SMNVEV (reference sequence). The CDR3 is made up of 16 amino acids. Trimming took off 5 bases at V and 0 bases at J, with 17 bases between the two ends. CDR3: CASSPSAGASSYEQYF. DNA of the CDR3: TGTGCCAGCAGTCCATCTGCCGGGGCTAGCTCCTACGAGCAGTACTTC.

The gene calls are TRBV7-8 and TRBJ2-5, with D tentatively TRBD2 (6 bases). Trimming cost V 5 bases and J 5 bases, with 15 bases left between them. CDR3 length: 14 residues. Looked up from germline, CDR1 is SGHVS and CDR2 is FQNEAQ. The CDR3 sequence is CASSARLGVETQYF. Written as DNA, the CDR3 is TGTGCCAGCAGCGCCCGACTAGGTGTGGAGACCCAGTACTTC.